These 12 T cell receptor beta chains share one sample of origin, sequenced in a study of T-cell memory formation after mild COVID-19. Via MiXCR, TCRdb re-called the 5' RACE reads, giving one row per CDR3 protein. Counted here are around 50,000 distinct CDR3 sequences, roughly an eighth occurring once; the ten biggest clones make up around 26%. The specimen sequenced was PBMCs or a T cell subset sorted from them (not recorded which). The receptors here all came from a man between 18 and 29 years old who had mild COVID-19 (a few samples of this study predate the infection). Cell type and time point are not known.

This sequence joins TRBV6-5 and TRBJ1-1; the match to TRBD1 covers 9 bases. Germline assignment: CDR1 MNHEY and CDR2 SVGAGI. The V segment lost 7 bases and the J segment 0 bases; nucleotides outside the gene matches: 9. The length of the CDR3 is 16 residues. The CDR3 DNA sequence: TGTGCCAGCACCGACTTCGGACAGGGGATGAACACTGAAGCTTTCTTT. Translation: CASTDFGQGMNTEAFF.

This clonotype was seen ten or more times. The chain combines TRBV4-3 with TRBJ2-2; D gene uncertain. CDR3 length: 14 residues. The V end was cut by 6 bases, the J end by 6 bases, with 14 bases between. Germline assignment: CDR1 LGHNA and CDR2 YSLEER. CDR3 residues: CASRLEISSGELFF. The CDR3 region has the DNA TGCGCCAGCAGACTCGAAATCAGTTCCGGGGAGCTGTTTTTT.

This clonotype was observed a few times. The chain carries TRBV5-6 and TRBJ2-3, with 10 nucleotides matching TRBD2. V shed 5 bases, J shed 0 bases, and the junction held 3 bases outside the gene matches. This CDR3 is 15 amino acids long. Per the germline V gene, CDR1 is SGHDT and CDR2 is YYEEEE. This CDR3 reads CASRIAGGSTDTQYF. In nucleotides, the CDR3 is TGTGCCAGCAGAATAGCGGGGGGCAGCACAGATACGCAGTATTTT.

This clonotype was observed a few times. This sequence joins TRBV4-3 and TRBJ2-1; 11 positions agree with TRBD2. The CDR3 consists of 15 residues. The V gene's germline CDR1 is LGHNA and CDR2 YSLEER. V lost 2 bases and J lost 7; bases outside the gene matches: 4. The CDR3 DNA reads as TGCGCCAGCAGCCAACCTAGCGGGGGGCGTAATGAGCAGTTCTTC. Amino acids: CASSQPSGGRNEQFF.

J is TRBJ2-7 and V is TRBV27; perhaps TRBD2 as D (6 bases). The CDR3 runs to 13 residues. Trimming stripped 6 bases from V and 2 bases from J, with 11 bases between. CDR1 is MNHEY and CDR2 is SMNVEV in the germline V gene (reference sequence). The DNA of the CDR3 is TGTGCCAGCAGGGGGACTTCCGCCTACGAGCAGTACTTC. It translates to CASRGTSAYEQYF.

The chain is built from TRBV2 and TRBJ1-1; D gene uncertain. CDR1 is SNHLY and CDR2 is FYNNEI in the germline V gene. The V end lost 6 bases, the J end lost 7 bases, and 12 bases lay between the germline ends. The CDR3 covers 12 residues. Here the CDR3 reads CASSDEGLEAFF. CDR3 in DNA: TGTGCCAGCAGCGATGAGGGCCTTGAAGCTTTCTTT.

This chain joins TRBV9 and TRBJ1-4, with unresolved D. The V end was cut by 4 bases, the J end by 0 bases, with 13 bases between. The germline CDR1 and CDR2 sequences are SGDLS and YYNGEE. The CDR3 has 16 amino acids. The CDR3 is CASSPRGRATNEKLFF. CDR3 nucleotides: TGTGCCAGCAGCCCCCGAGGAAGAGCAACTAATGAAAAACTGTTTTTT. Full variable domain (remainder filled in from reference TRBV9 and TRBJ1-4): DSGVTQTPKHLITATGQRVTLRCSPRSGDLSVYWYQQSLDQGLQFLIQYYNGEERAKGNILERFSAQQFPDLHSELNLSSLELGDSALYFCASSPRGRATNEKLFFGSGTQLSVL.

The CDR3 DNA follows: TGTGCCAGCGGACGGGACAGACAAGAGACCCAGTACTTC. Translated, it gives CASGRDRQETQYF. The chain employs TRBV2 and TRBJ2-5, with 7 nucleotides matching TRBD1. With 8 bases clipped from V and 2 bases from J, the junction kept 5 bases outside the gene matches. This CDR3 has 13 residues. Germline-derived CDR1 and CDR2 are SNHLY and FYNNEI.

This clonotype has just a few counts. This chain links TRBV7-6 with TRBJ1-5; D possibly corresponds to TRBD1 (6 bases). Germline V gene sequence: CDR1 SGHVS, CDR2 FNYEAQ. V lost 5 bases and J lost 5, with 16 bases in between. This CDR3 has 15 amino acids. In DNA form, the CDR3 reads TGTGCCAGCAGCCCCCAGGGGCGTGGCCATCAGCCCCAGCATTTT. Its translation is CASSPQGRGHQPQHF. Full variable domain (outside the CDR3, taken from reference TRBV7-6 and TRBJ1-5): GAGVSQSPRYKVTKRGQDVALRCDPISGHVSLYWYRQALGQGPEFLTYFNYEAQQDKSGLPNDRFSAERPEGSISTLTIQRTEQRDSAMYRCASSPQGRGHQPQHFGDGTRLSIL.

The J gene is TRBJ1-6, the V gene TRBV6-2 or TRBV6-3; D might be TRBD1 (6 bases). The germline V gene has CDR1 MNHEY and CDR2 SVGEGT. This CDR3 spans 17 amino acids. The ends were cut back, 2 bases at V and 5 bases at J, with 16 bases in the middle. The CDR3 nucleotides are TGTGCCAGCAGTTACAAACCAGGGGAAGCCGATAATTCACCCCTCCACTTT. Residues: CASSYKPGEADNSPLHF.

The chain has TRBV20-1 and TRBJ2-3; D call uncertain. V was clipped by 3 bases and J by 5 bases, with 15 bases between them. The germline V gene has CDR1 DFQATT and CDR2 SNEGSKA (reference sequence). CDR3 length: 14 residues. The CDR3, as DNA: TGCAGTGCTAGCCGTCCTGATGGTGGAGATACGCAGTATTTT. It codes for CSASRPDGGDTQYF.

This clonotype has at least ten counts. This chain uses TRBV10-2 with TRBJ2-7; no definite D call. This CDR3 is 12 amino acids long. CDR1 WSHSY and CDR2 SAAADI come from the germline V gene. V was trimmed by 6 bases and J by 0 bases, leaving 6 bases between them. The CDR3 DNA is TGCGCCAGCAGAGACAACTCCTACGAGCAGTACTTC. Translating it yields CASRDNSYEQYF.